This T cell receptor (beta chain) was sequenced during a study of spatial heterogeneity in lung cancer. Individually, TCR cDNA molecules were each labelled with a unique molecular identifier. TCRdb redid the calling of the 5' RACE reads with MiXCR, one entry per CDR3 protein. The sample includes about 94,000 distinct CDR3 sequences, around 19% of them seen just once. The V and J ends lost 3 bases and 9 bases respectively, with 11 bases between them. This CDR3 has 13 residues. The V gene's germline CDR1 is KGHDR and CDR2 SFDVKD. Time point here: blood at routine non-recurrence follow-up after resection. No cells were sorted before sequencing. The whole RNA sequenced was extracted from tumor, nontumor lung or frozen PBMC.

This receptor was identified in a male donor with early-stage non-small cell lung cancer. Sample: PBMCs, taken at follow-up. The chain carries TRBV24-1 and TRBJ2-1, with D tentatively TRBD2 (5 bases). CDR3 in DNA: TGTGCCACCAGTGATGCGGGTTTCAGTGAGCAGTTCTTC. The encoded protein is CATSDAGFSEQFF.